Sequencing of this T cell receptor beta chain was carried out in a study of early stage breast cancer tumors. Blood replicates held 0.5 ug DNA, tumor or normal breast approximately 1.5 ug, two each. TCRdb's copy holds only in-frame clones and misses some; the assay was immunoSEQ multiplex PCR. The sample consists of 20,000 to 25,000 clones, around 76% of them appearing once. In germline, CDR1 is SGHTA, CDR2 FQGNSA. J lost 7 bases, V lost 5 bases, and 20 bases had no gene match. The CDR3 consists of 18 residues. In regard to this clone: The antigen is not known.

Study results and caveats: Blood repertoires resembled normal breast more than tumor.

The sample was blood. The chain has TRBV7-2 and TRBJ2-5; 9 nucleotides match TRBD2. The receptor was derived from a person between 60 and 70 years old with breast cancer. CDR3 region: CASSLSGSRLAIGGTQYF. The CDR3 DNA reads TGTGCCAGCAGCCTTAGCGGGAGTCGACTCGCAATCGGGGGGACCCAGTACTTC.